This TCR beta chain was observed in a study of shared clonotypes between healthy human individuals (dated by TCRdb to 2020 to 2022). For context, the study as a whole: The cohort included a few men and a couple of women between 18 and 49 years of age. Per donor, three plates each were used for CD4 naive and CD4 memory, two for CD8 naive, and one for CD8 memory. Blood TCR repertoires of roughly five healthy adults were deeply sequenced to estimate repertoire size and the extent of clonotype sharing between individuals. To increase sequencing depth and limit assay-specific biases, TCR repertoire library preparation and sequencing were carried out by different laboratories using diverse techniques. Per donor, leukapheresis produced somewhere between about 0.8 and 9 billion PBMCs. Summary of the overall study and its limitations: Naive subsets generally had larger estimated clonotype richness than memory subsets did. Because the study included only a small number of donors, the genetic and exposure-history diversity represented was limited. Based on pairwise subsampling, the degree of clonotype sharing among donors was expected to be affected by sequencing depth. Sampling was limited to blood, and TCR repertoires in tissue likely differ from TCR repertoires in blood. Incomplete sequencing was indicated by rarefaction of sorted-subset datasets, despite the large sequencing depth. Compared with non-shared clonotypes, the clonotypes found in all four sorted-subset donors had higher generation probabilities. Approximately 5% of naive CD4, more than 3% of naive CD8, about 2.4% of memory CD4, and 0.35% to 0.5% of memory CD8 clonotypes were shared across four donors.

Using the deep immunoSEQ assay, multiplex PCR amplified TCR CDR3 regions from genomic DNA. Extracted genomic DNA from each cell subset was spread evenly across all wells of several immunoSEQ 96-well plates, with each plate serving as a replicate. For sorted subsets, about 200 ng genomic DNA, equal to some 30,000 T cell genomes, was loaded into each replicate PCR. The purified libraries were quantified using a Qubit 3.0 fluorometer, sized with a Bioanalyzer 2100, and then quantified again using the KAPA Library Quantification kit. A separate single-read 150-cycle Illumina NextSeq 550 flow cell was used to sequence each immunoSEQ 96-well plate. In the source study's methods: Because only junctional sequences without quality scores were contained in the immunoSEQ output, filtering matching that applied to full-length reads could not be performed. Sequences were annotated with PyIR, a Python wrapper for IgBLAST v1.9, using IMGT germline references to assign V/J genes and CDR3. Reads with weak V/J assignments (E-value above 1e-6), missing CDR3, stop codons, out-of-frame junctions, or ambiguous translated residues were removed. V3J clonotypes were defined as sequences sharing an identical inferred V gene, J gene, and CDR3 amino acid sequence. To compute the percentage overlap between repertoires, the number of shared unique clonotypes was divided by the size of the smaller repertoire. Three approaches were used to assess repertoire richness: RTK rarefaction, the Chao1 estimator, and Recon v2.1 estimates of unobserved clonotypes. Generation probabilities were computed with OLGA for all TCRbeta clonotypes obtained by the gDNA method from four donors. Entries here come from immuneACCESS through TCRdb and include only in-frame sequences with V and J called. Some clones fail to appear in such tables; in the studies checked, an unresolved V gene covers under half of the shortfall, and the cause of the remainder is unknown. V and J calls and clone size are given by that table; D and trimming were obtained from the DNA. The sample table lists some 2,000,000 clones, around 95% of them with a count of one. Roughly 0.13% of the sample belongs to the ten largest clones.

On this clone: Its binding antigen is unknown. No qualities accompany the bases; no much larger clone lies one base away.

According to the germline V gene, CDR1 reads SNHLY and CDR2 reads FYNNEI. Including the terminal cysteine and phenylalanine, the CDR3 comprises 12 residues. Just the 36-base CDR3 DNA is kept, in frame starting at base 1. The V and J ends are trimmed by 5 bases and 3 bases, leaving 7 bases between them. Donors were healthy HIV-negative adults with no recently reported acute infections or vaccinations. Only Caucasian adults living in Nashville, Tennessee, USA were represented among the donors. CD4+ T cells were enriched by magnetic negative selection; naive cells were then positively selected on CD45RA, and the negative fraction formed the memory subset. Blood was collected by leukapheresis, and PBMCs were isolated by Ficoll-Histopaque density gradient centrifugation and then cryopreserved in liquid nitrogen vapor phase. Analytical flow cytometry was used to check the purity and quantity of every magnetically sorted T cell population. Genomic DNA was isolated from each sorted fraction and quantified by UV absorbance on a Nanodrop 2000c.

The TCR comes from a young man in good health. The chain employs TRBV2 and TRBJ2-5; no D gene call is confident. Material: naive CD4+ T cells sorted from blood. The cell subset or site label corresponds to: CD45RA+ positively selected. Here is the DNA: TGTGCCAGCAGTCCTTGGGAAGAGACCCAGTACTTC. Its amino acids are CASSPWEETQYF.